Reported below is one T cell receptor (beta chain). Germline CDR1 LNHNV, CDR2 YYDKDF (reference sequence). Trimming pared 3 bases from V and 3 bases from J, leaving 22 bases between. The CDR3 has 18 amino acids. Method: immunoSEQ multiplex PCR; TCRdb's copy keeps in-frame clones and lacks some. The data show roughly 2,000,000 clones, with 80% to 95% seen just once and around 1.7% held by the top ten. Naive CD8 cells lacked CD45RO and underwent positive selection for CCR7, leaving out terminally differentiated effector memory CD45RA+ cells. Adult donors, all healthy and HIV-negative, had no recent acute infections or vaccinations. The sample belongs to a study of shared clonotypes between healthy human individuals.

The sequence was obtained from a man between 18 and 35 years old in good health. Some clones in this sample may be carry-over from other donors' samples. The sequencing sample was made of naive CD8+ T cells from PBMCs. The chain is built from TRBV15 and TRBJ2-3; D might be TRBD2 (6 bases). The CDR3 DNA is TGTGCCACCAGCAGGGGAGGCTGGCTGCAGGGCGATACAGATACGCAGTATTTT. It encodes CATSRGGWLQGDTDTQYF.